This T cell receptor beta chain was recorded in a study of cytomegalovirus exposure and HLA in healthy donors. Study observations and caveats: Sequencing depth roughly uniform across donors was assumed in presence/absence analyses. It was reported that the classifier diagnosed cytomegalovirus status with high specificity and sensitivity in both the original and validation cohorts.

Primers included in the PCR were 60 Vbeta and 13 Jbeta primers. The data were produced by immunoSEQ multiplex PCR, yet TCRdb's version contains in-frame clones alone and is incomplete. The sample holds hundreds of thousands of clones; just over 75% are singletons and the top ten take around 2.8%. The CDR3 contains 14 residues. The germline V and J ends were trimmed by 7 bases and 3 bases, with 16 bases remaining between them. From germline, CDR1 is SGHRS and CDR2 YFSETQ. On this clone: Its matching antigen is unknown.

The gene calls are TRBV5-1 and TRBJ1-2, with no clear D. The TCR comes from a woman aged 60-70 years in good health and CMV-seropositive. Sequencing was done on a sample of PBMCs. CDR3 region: CASSTPGLDYGYTF. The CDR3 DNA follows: TGCGCCAGCTCTACCCCGGGGTTAGACTATGGCTACACCTTC. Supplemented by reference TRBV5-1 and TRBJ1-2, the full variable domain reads KAGVTQTPRYLIKTRGQQVTLSCSPISGHRSVSWYQQTPGQGLQFLFEYFSETQRNKGNFPGRFSGRQFSNSRSEMNVSTLELGDSALYLCASSTPGLDYGYTFGSGTRLTVV.